This T cell receptor (beta chain) is drawn from a study of cytomegalovirus exposure and HLA in healthy donors. Trimming stripped 7 bases from V and 1 base from J, with 10 bases between. The germline CDR1 and CDR2 sequences are SNHLY and FYNNEI. This CDR3 is 13 amino acids long. Both 60 Vbeta primers and 13 Jbeta primers went into the PCR. Libraries were prepared by immunoSEQ multiplex PCR; TCRdb keeps only in-frame clonotypes and omits some of them. In total, the table holds roughly 80,000 clones. Material for sequencing was PBMCs. This sequence originates from a man aged 45-65 years in good health and CMV-seropositive. The chain links TRBV2 to TRBJ1-2; D perhaps matches TRBD1 (5 bases). Here the CDR3 reads CASIPTVNYGYTF. The CDR3 region has the DNA TGTGCCAGCATCCCGACAGTTAACTATGGCTACACCTTC. Supplemented by reference TRBV2 and TRBJ1-2, the full variable domain reads EPEVTQTPSHQVTQMGQEVILRCVPISNHLYFYWYRQILGQKVEFLVSFYNNEISEKSEIFDDQFSVERPDGSNFTLKIRSTKLEDSAMYFCASIPTVNYGYTFGSGTRLTVV.